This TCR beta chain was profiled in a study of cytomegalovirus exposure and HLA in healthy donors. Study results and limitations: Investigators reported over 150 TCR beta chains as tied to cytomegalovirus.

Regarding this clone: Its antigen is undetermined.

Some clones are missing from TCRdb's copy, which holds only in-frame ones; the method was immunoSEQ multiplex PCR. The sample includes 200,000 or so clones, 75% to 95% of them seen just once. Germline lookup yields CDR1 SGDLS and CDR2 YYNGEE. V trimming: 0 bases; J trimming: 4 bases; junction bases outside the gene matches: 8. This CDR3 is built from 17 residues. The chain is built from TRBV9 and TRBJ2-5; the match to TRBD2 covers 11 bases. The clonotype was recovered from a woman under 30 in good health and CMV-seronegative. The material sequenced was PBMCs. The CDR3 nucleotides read TGTGCCAGCAGCGTAGATCTAGCGGGAGGAGTTAGAGAGACCCAGTACTTC. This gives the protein CASSVDLAGGVRETQYF.